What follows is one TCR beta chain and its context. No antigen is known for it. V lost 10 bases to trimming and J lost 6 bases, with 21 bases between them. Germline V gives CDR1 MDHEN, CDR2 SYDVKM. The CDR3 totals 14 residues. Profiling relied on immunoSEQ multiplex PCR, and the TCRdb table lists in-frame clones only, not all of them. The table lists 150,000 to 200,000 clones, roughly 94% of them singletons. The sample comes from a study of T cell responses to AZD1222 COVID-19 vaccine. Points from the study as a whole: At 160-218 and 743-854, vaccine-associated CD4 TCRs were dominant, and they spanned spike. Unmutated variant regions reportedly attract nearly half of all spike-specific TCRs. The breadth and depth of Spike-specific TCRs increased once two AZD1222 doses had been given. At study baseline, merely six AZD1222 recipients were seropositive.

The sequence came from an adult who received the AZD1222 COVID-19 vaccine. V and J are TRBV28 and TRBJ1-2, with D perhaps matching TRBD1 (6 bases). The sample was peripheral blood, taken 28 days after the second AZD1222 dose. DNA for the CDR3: TGTGCCAACTACGACACTAGGGGGGGGAATGGCTACACCTTC. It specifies CANYDTRGGNGYTF.